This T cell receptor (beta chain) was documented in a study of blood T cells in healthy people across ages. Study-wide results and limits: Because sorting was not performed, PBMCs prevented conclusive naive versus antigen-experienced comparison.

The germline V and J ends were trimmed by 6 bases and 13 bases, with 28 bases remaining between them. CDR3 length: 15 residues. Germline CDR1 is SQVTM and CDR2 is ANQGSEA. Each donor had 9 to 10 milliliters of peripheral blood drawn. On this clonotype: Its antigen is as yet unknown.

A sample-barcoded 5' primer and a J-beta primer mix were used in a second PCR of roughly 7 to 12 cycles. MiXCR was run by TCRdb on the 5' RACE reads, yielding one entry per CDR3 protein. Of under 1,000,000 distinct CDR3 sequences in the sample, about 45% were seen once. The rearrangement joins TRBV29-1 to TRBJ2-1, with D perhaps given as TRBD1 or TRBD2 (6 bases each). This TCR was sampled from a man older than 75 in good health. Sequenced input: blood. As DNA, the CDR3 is TGCAGCGTCGATACTGGACTGGGGGGACAAGAGACCCAGTTCTTC. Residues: CSVDTGLGGQETQFF.